This T cell receptor (beta chain) was found in a study of cytomegalovirus exposure and HLA in healthy donors. A remark on this clone: The antigen remains unidentified.

There are 16 residues in the CDR3. Germline V CDR1 and CDR2: LNHNV, YYDKDF (reference sequence). The V and J ends lost 5 bases and 7 bases, in that order; junction bases with no gene match: 12. The primer mix had 60 Vbeta and 13 Jbeta primers. Generated by immunoSEQ multiplex PCR, the TCRdb table keeps only in-frame clones and is missing some. The table lists about 150,000 clones, roughly 80% of them singletons. Study-wide results and caveats: HLA-A and HLA-B allele assignments for most subjects were reportedly predicted accurately using TCR beta sequences.

The rearrangement links TRBV15 to TRBJ2-3, with TRBD2 matching over 10 bases. The sequenced material came from PBMCs. This TCR was recovered from a man aged 25-40 years in good health and CMV-seropositive. CDR3 bases: TGTGCCACCAGCGGACCGCCTGGGACTAGCGAAAATACGCAGTATTTT. Translation gives CATSGPPGTSENTQYF.